This T cell receptor (beta chain) was observed in a study of identical twins. General study findings and limits: Researchers reported weaker excess twin sharing in beta out-of-frame sequences. Its conclusions, products of cross-sectional statistical analysis, did not come from following the same donors. Cord blood beta clonotypes that were abundant carried fewer insertions, and memory repertoires showed no such trend.

TCRdb redid the calling of the 5' RACE reads with MiXCR, one entry per CDR3 protein. The sample records around 250,000 distinct CDR3 sequences, about 8% being singletons. The CDR3 spans 15 residues. CDR1 is MNHEY and CDR2 is SVGAGI in the germline V gene. Trimming at V came to 4 bases and at J to 6 bases, leaving 7 bases not matched to a gene. With regard to this clonotype: The antigen is undetermined.

This sample was shared with a second study, whose subject was yellow fever vaccine responses in identical twins.

This chain uses TRBV6-5 with TRBJ2-1; 9 nucleotides match TRBD1. The specimen sequenced was CD8+ T cells sorted from blood. The TCR originated in a woman aged 18-29 years in good health. The CDR3 sequence: CASSSKTGGFNEQFF. The CDR3 region has the DNA TGTGCCAGCAGTTCCAAGACAGGGGGTTTCAATGAGCAGTTCTTC.